Following are 2 T cell receptor beta chains from one sample sequenced in a study of neurological immune-mediated disorders. TCRdb fed the 5' RACE reads into MiXCR, producing one record per CDR3 protein. The table includes tens of thousands of distinct CDR3 sequences, around an eighth detected once. What was sequenced was PBMCs. These receptors were taken from a woman in her forties or fifties in good health.

This clonotype showed up just a few times. This may be a read error, as it is one base from a much larger clone. The chain couples TRBV5-1 to TRBJ2-3, with D perhaps TRBD2 (6 bases). The germline gives CDR1 SGHRS, CDR2 YFSETQ. The V end lost 4 bases, the J end lost 3 bases, and 15 bases lay between the germline ends. The CDR3 loop spans 15 amino acids. The CDR3 DNA reads as TGCGCCAGCAGCATTGGACATGGGAGGACAGATACGCAGTATTTT. Protein sequence: CASSIGHGRTDTQYF.

Ten or more counts support this clonotype. V and J are TRBV29-1 and TRBJ1-2; a weak D match, TRBD1 (6 bases). The CDR3 runs 8 residues. Germline V lookup: CDR1 SQVTM, CDR2 ANQGSEA. Trimming removed 8 bases from V and 13 bases from J, with 11 bases in between. The CDR3 is CSSGESTF. For the CDR3, the DNA is TGCAGCTCAGGGGAGTCCACCTTC.